A single sample is the source of the 3 T cell receptor beta chains below, sequenced in a study of graft-versus-host responses after intestinal transplantation. The antigens of these receptors remain unknown. Sequencing was performed with immunoSEQ multiplex PCR; in TCRdb, only in-frame clones are kept and a portion is missing. The data contain around 100,000 clones, 90% to 95% of them seen just once; the ten biggest clones take up 1.2%. The sample in question was unstimulated CD8+ T cells sorted from spleen or lymph node cells, obtained before transplant. The origin of the receptors is a human donor who was the organ donor for an intestinal transplant.

DNA for the CDR3: TGTGCCAGCAGTTTTGGCGACGGTAACTATGGCTACACCTTC. Protein product: CASSFGDGNYGYTF. The V and J genes are TRBV6-5 and TRBJ1-2; D call uncertain. Germline V gene data show CDR1 as MNHEY and CDR2 as SVGAGI. This CDR3 is built from 14 residues. Trimming took off 4 bases at V and 1 base at J, with 10 bases between the two ends.

This rearrangement joins TRBV5-6 to TRBJ1-3; 9 bases are a match to TRBD1. V shed 3 bases, J shed 3 bases, and the junction held 7 bases outside the gene matches. CDR1 and CDR2 (germline): SGHDT, YYEEEE. The CDR3 extends over 16 amino acids. The DNA of the CDR3 is TGTGCCAGCAGCTCCGGGACAGGGTTATTTGGAAACACCATATATTTT. It is translated as CASSSGTGLFGNTIYF.

The gene calls are TRBV5-1 and TRBJ1-2; 12 bases agree with TRBD1. V lost 3 bases and J lost 3; bases outside the gene matches: 6. CDR3 length: 16 residues. Looked up from germline, CDR1 is SGHRS and CDR2 is YFSETQ. CDR3 nucleotide sequence: TGCGCCAGCAGCTCGCTAGGGACAGGGGGCGACTATGGCTACACCTTC. Translation gives CASSSLGTGGDYGYTF. Full variable domain (rest looked up from reference TRBV5-1 and TRBJ1-2): KAGVTQTPRYLIKTRGQQVTLSCSPISGHRSVSWYQQTPGQGLQFLFEYFSETQRNKGNFPGRFSGRQFSNSRSEMNVSTLELGDSALYLCASSSLGTGGDYGYTFGSGTRLTVV.